Listed below are T cell receptor beta chains from one sample, sequenced in a study of blood T cell repertoires in COVID-19. Measured with immunoSEQ multiplex PCR; TCRdb has only the in-frame clones, and not every one. The sample yields approximately 52,000 clones, over 75% seen once. Material for sequencing was peripheral blood. The source is a human donor with active COVID-19. The donor label of this sample is uncertain. Each CDR3 is given with its conserved first and last residue. Each record gives: V gene, D gene, J gene, clone size, CDR3 length, CDR3 DNA, CDR3 protein. D genes are given only for firm matches. Not all rows give a size; the values are once, few, many and, for expanded clones, a class.

TRBV27,.,TRBJ2-7,.,16,TGTGCCAGCAGTTCCCGCCCATCCCCGAGCTCCTACGAGCAGTACTTC,CASSSRPSPSSYEQYF
TRBV7-3,.,TRBJ2-5,.,12,TGTGCCAGCAGCCCCAGGCGTGGGACCCAGTACTTC,CASSPRRGTQYF
TRBV12-3/TRBV12-4,TRBD1,TRBJ1-5,.,13,TGTGCCAGCAGTACAGGGCAGGGACAGCCTCAGCATTTT,CASSTGQGQPQHF
TRBV6-2/TRBV6-3,TRBD2,TRBJ2-1,.,16,TGTGCCAGCAGTTACGGCGGGGGGCTCGCCTACAATGAGCAGTTCTTC,CASSYGGGLAYNEQFF
TRBV2,TRBD2,TRBJ2-5,.,16,TGTGCCAGCAGTGGAAAGGCTAGCGGGGGCCAAGAGACCCAGTACTTC,CASSGKASGGQETQYF
TRBV3-1/TRBV3-2,.,TRBJ2-2,.,16,TGTGCCAGCAGCCAAGGCTACCTTGGGGCAACCGGGGAGCTGTTTTTT,CASSQGYLGATGELFF
TRBV4-1,TRBD1,TRBJ1-2,.,16,TGCGCCAGCAGCCAAGACGGCCAGGGGGTATACTATGGCTACACCTTC,CASSQDGQGVYYGYTF
TRBV4-1,TRBD2,TRBJ2-3,once,19,TGCGCCAGCAGCCACCGCCGGACTAGCGGGGGGCGCGACACAGATACGCAGTATTTT,CASSHRRTSGGRDTDTQYF
TRBV6-2/TRBV6-3,.,TRBJ2-7,.,15,TGTGCCAGCAGTTACTCCAGTACGATAAACTACGAGCAGTACTTC,CASSYSSTINYEQYF
TRBV11-2,.,TRBJ1-4,.,14,TGTGCCAGCAGCTTTTCCGCAACTAATGAAAAACTGTTTTTT,CASSFSATNEKLFF
TRBV7-2,TRBD1,TRBJ1-4,few,19,TGTGCCAGCAGCTTAGCTAGGGGACAGGCAACAGCAACTAATGAAAAACTGTTTTTT,CASSLARGQATATNEKLFF
TRBV6-1,.,TRBJ1-4,.,14,TGTGCCAGCAGTTTAGTCAGGGATCCGGGAAAACTGTTTTTT,CASSLVRDPGKLFF
TRBV11-2,.,TRBJ2-7,.,13,TGTGCCAGCAGCCCCTTTGAGGTGCCCGAGCAGTACTTC,CASSPFEVPEQYF
TRBV5-6,.,TRBJ2-5,.,15,TGTGCCAGCAGCCCGTACTTGGGCGTTAGAGAGACCCAGTACTTC,CASSPYLGVRETQYF
TRBV5-1,TRBD1,TRBJ2-6,.,23,TGCGCCAGCAGTCCACGCGCATCTCCGGGACAGGGATTACTAGGGTCTGGGGCCAACGTCCTGACTTTC,CASSPRASPGQGLLGSGANVLTF
TRBV25-1,TRBD2,TRBJ2-3,.,15,TGTGCCAGCACCTTCGGGGGGGTAGGAACAGATACGCAGTATTTT,CASTFGGVGTDTQYF
TRBV7-8,TRBD1,TRBJ2-7,.,15,TGTGCCAGCAGCTTGAGCACAGGGGAGTCCTACGAGCAGTACTTC,CASSLSTGESYEQYF
TRBV5-6,TRBD2,TRBJ2-5,once,17,TGTGCCAGCAGCTTCGGCCTAGCGGGGGGGCCTGGGGAGACCCAGTACTTC,CASSFGLAGGPGETQYF
TRBV6-5,.,TRBJ2-7,.,13,TGTGCCAGCAGTCCCGGGACACTCTACGAGCAGTACTTC,CASSPGTLYEQYF
TRBV5-8,TRBD2,TRBJ2-3,.,18,TGTGCCAGCAGCTTGGGGTCAGCCGCGGGGGGGCTTGGAGATACGCAGTATTTT,CASSLGSAAGGLGDTQYF
TRBV3-1/TRBV3-2,TRBD2,TRBJ2-1,.,16,TGTGCCAGCAGCCACTCAAGCGGGGGACACTACAATGAGCAGTTCTTC,CASSHSSGGHYNEQFF
TRBV5-1,TRBD1,TRBJ1-2,.,15,TGCGCCAGCAGCCCGGGGACAGGGGGGGCTAATGGCTACACCTTC,CASSPGTGGANGYTF
TRBV7-9,TRBD1,TRBJ2-5,.,15,TGTGCCAGCAGCCCTGCGACAGGGGGCGGAGAGACCCAGTACTTC,CASSPATGGGETQYF
TRBV13,TRBD1,TRBJ2-3,.,16,TGTGCCAGCAGCTCCAGGACAGGGGGCGTACCAGATACGCAGTATTTT,CASSSRTGGVPDTQYF
TRBV18,.,TRBJ1-4,.,16,TGTGCCAGCTCACTCCGGGACACTTCAACTAATGAAAAACTGTTTTTT,CASSLRDTSTNEKLFF
TRBV5-4,.,TRBJ2-7,.,14,TGTGCCAGCAGCTTGGACGGGGATGCTTACGAGCAGTACTTC,CASSLDGDAYEQYF
TRBV9,.,TRBJ2-3,.,16,TGTGCCAGCAGCGTAGTTTCCGCGGGGCCCACAGATACGCAGTATTTT,CASSVVSAGPTDTQYF
TRBV20-1,TRBD2,TRBJ2-1,once,14,TGCAGTGCTAGTGGACTAGCGGGGGGGAATGAGCAGTTCTTC,CSASGLAGGNEQFF
TRBV6-5,.,TRBJ2-7,.,14,TGTGCCAGCAGTATACTAGCATACTCCTACGAGCAGTACTTC,CASSILAYSYEQYF
TRBV5-6,.,TRBJ1-2,.,14,TGTGCCAGCAGCTTGGAGGGGCCCGTCTATGGCTACACCTTC,CASSLEGPVYGYTF
TRBV2,.,TRBJ1-6,.,14,TGTGCCAGCAGCCAGACAGGACATAATTCACCCCTCCACTTT,CASSQTGHNSPLHF
TRBV7-9,.,TRBJ2-7,.,12,TGTGCCAGCAGCCCAAACGCGAACGAGCAGTACTTC,CASSPNANEQYF
TRBV5-8,.,TRBJ2-7,.,16,TGTGCCAGCAGCTCCTCGGGATGGGTCCATCCCTACGAGCAGTACTTC,CASSSSGWVHPYEQYF
TRBV3-1/TRBV3-2,.,TRBJ1-2,once,14,TGTGCCAGCAGCCAAGATCGAATCGGCTATGGCTACACCTTC,CASSQDRIGYGYTF
TRBV15,.,TRBJ2-3,.,11,TGTGCCACCATGGTGAGAAATACGCAGTATTTT,CATMVRNTQYF
TRBV12-5,.,TRBJ1-1,.,17,TGTGCTAGTGGTTTGGGAGGGAAGGGGGATGGGAGCACTGAAGCTTTCTTT,CASGLGGKGDGSTEAFF
TRBV7-2,TRBD2,TRBJ2-5,once,17,TGTGCCAGCAGCTTAGCGAGGACTAGCGGGGGGGCAGAGACCCAGTACTTC,CASSLARTSGGAETQYF
TRBV21-1,.,TRBJ2-3,.,14,TGTGCCAGCAGCAAAACAGCCTCCAAAGATACGCAGTATTTT,CASSKTASKDTQYF
TRBV25-1,TRBD1,TRBJ1-2,.,13,TGTGCCAGCGGCCAAGAGGGGGCAGTCGGCTACACCTTC,CASGQEGAVGYTF
TRBV6-6,TRBD1,TRBJ2-5,.,15,TGTGCCAGCAGACCTCTGACAGGGTCCCAAGAGACCCAGTACTTC,CASRPLTGSQETQYF
TRBV5-8,TRBD1,TRBJ1-1,.,14,TGTGCCAGCAGCTCGCGCAGGGGGCCGACTGAAGCTTTCTTT,CASSSRRGPTEAFF
TRBV19,.,TRBJ2-1,.,13,TGTGCCAGTTCCGGACAGGGAGGGGATGAGCAGTTCTTC,CASSGQGGDEQFF